Presented here are 10 T cell receptor beta chains from one specimen sequenced in a study of CD8 T cell repertoires and HIV-1 epitope variants. This table comes from immunoSEQ multiplex PCR, and its TCRdb copy is limited to in-frame clones, with some not included. The table has tens of thousands of clones, 74% seen once; the top ten hold approximately 24%. Material for sequencing was uncultured baseline CD8+ T cells from peripheral blood mononuclear cells (PBMCs). The receptors shown here come from a male donor with HIV.

The chain combines TRBV21-1 with TRBJ2-5; the table's TRBD1 call for D was not verified on the DNA. The J call could be wrong; TRBJ2-7 is a better fit for the DNA end. TRBV21-1 is labeled a pseudogene. The CDR3 consists of 17 residues. The CDR3 region has the DNA TGTGCCAGCAGCAAAGGGCGACAGGGCATCGTCGCGTACGAGCAGTACTTC. It codes for CASSKGRQGIVAYEQYF.

The chain links TRBV7-9 to TRBJ2-1; 8 bases agree with TRBD1. The V gene end was trimmed by 5 bases and the J gene end by 9 bases; junction bases not matched to a gene: 6. This CDR3 is 13 amino acids long. Germline V gene data show CDR1 as SEHNR and CDR2 as FQNEAQ (reference sequence). In DNA form, the CDR3 reads TGTGCCAGCAGCCGACAGGGGACGGGTGAGCAGTTCTTC. Translation: CASSRQGTGEQFF.

The V gene is TRBV28, the J gene TRBJ2-5, with 7 bases fitting TRBD1. The junction had 12 bases not matched to a gene; V was cut back by 6 bases and J by 5 bases. From germline, CDR1 is MDHEN and CDR2 SYDVKM. The CDR3 is 15 amino acids. CDR3 nucleotides: TGTGCCAGCAGCCCGACAGGGATCAGTGGGGAGACCCAGTACTTC. This gives the protein CASSPTGISGETQYF.

This clone came up a few times. V and J are TRBV30 and TRBJ2-2; no definite D call. In germline, CDR1 is GTSNPN, CDR2 SVGIG (reference sequence). The CDR3 is 11 residues long. The V gene lost 5 bases and the J gene lost 5 bases, with 6 bases spanning the gap. CDR3 bases: TGTGCCTGGGGAAAAACCGGGGAGCTGTTTTTT. This translates into CAWGKTGELFF.

The chain combines TRBV18 with TRBJ1-2; 7 bases fit TRBD1. CDR3 length: 13 amino acids. CDR1 and CDR2 from the germline V gene are KGHSH and LQKENI. V was clipped by 2 bases and J by 8 bases; unmatched bases: 5. The CDR3 nucleotides are TGTGCCAGCTCACCAGGCGGGACAGCCGGCTACACCTTC. It yields the protein CASSPGGTAGYTF.

This clone was seen only once. J is TRBJ2-7 and V is TRBV27, with TRBD1 matching over 11 bases. Germline trimming cut 4 bases from V and 1 base from J; bases unmatched to any gene: 3. Germline CDR1 MNHEY, CDR2 SMNVEV (reference sequence). The CDR3 contains 15 residues. The CDR3 region is CASSSGQGDSYEQYF. The CDR3 DNA is TGTGCCAGCAGTTCGGGACAGGGGGATTCCTACGAGCAGTACTTC.

A single count supports this clone. The genes are TRBV28 and TRBJ1-2; perhaps TRBD1 as D (6 bases). Germline V lookup: CDR1 MDHEN, CDR2 SYDVKM. V was shortened by 2 bases and J by 0 bases, with 13 bases between the two germline ends. This CDR3 spans 16 amino acids. In nucleotides, the CDR3 is TGTGCCAGCAGTTTACAAACCGGGACACCTAACTATGGCTACACCTTC. This encodes CASSLQTGTPNYGYTF.

This rearrangement joins TRBV27 to TRBJ2-6; 10 bases match TRBD1. The CDR3 has 18 amino acids. CDR1 and CDR2 (germline): MNHEY, SMNVEV (reference sequence). V lost 5 bases and J lost 1; bases outside the gene matches: 8. The CDR3 DNA follows: TGTGCCAGCAGTCCCCCGGGACAGGGGACATCTGGGGCCAACGTCCTGACTTTC. This codes for CASSPPGQGTSGANVLTF.

There are a few counts of this clone. This chain connects TRBV10-2 to TRBJ2-7; the D gene is possibly TRBD1 (5 bases). The germline V and J ends were trimmed by 3 bases and 4 bases, with 13 bases remaining between them. The CDR3 extends over 14 amino acids. CDR1 is WSHSY and CDR2 is SAAADI in the germline V gene. DNA for the CDR3: TGCGCCAGCAGTGACTGGGGCAGGACGTACGAGCAGTACTTC. Protein sequence: CASSDWGRTYEQYF.

V and J are TRBV27 and TRBJ1-5, with TRBD1 matching 7 bases. Germline loops: CDR1 MNHEY, CDR2 SMNVEV (reference sequence). The V segment lost 4 bases and the J segment 4 bases; nucleotides outside the gene matches: 7. This CDR3 is 15 amino acids long. The CDR3 reads CASSSTGTENQPQHF. The CDR3 DNA reads as TGTGCCAGCAGTTCAACCGGGACAGAAAATCAGCCCCAGCATTTT.